The T cell receptor (beta chain) described here comes from a study of T cells in localized non-small cell lung cancer. Findings and limits, study-wide: A median of approximately 50 clones ranked among the top 100 in tumor appeared in adjacent lung. A higher density of T cells in blood coincided with extended overall survival.

Profiled with immunoSEQ multiplex PCR; TCRdb holds only in-frame clones, not every one. Among 45,000 to 55,000 clones listed, roughly 85% were seen once. Of note for this clone: What it recognizes is unknown.

Looked up from germline, CDR1 is SGHTA and CDR2 is FQGNSA. V shed 2 bases and J shed 4 bases, with 15 bases lying between them. The CDR3 sequence is 15 residues long. The chain employs TRBV7-2 and TRBJ2-7; D uncertain. This receptor was taken from a male donor older than 55 with stage III squamous cell lung carcinoma. The sequenced sample was peripheral blood, obtained before any cancer treatment. The CDR3 DNA is TGTGCCAGCAGCTTACAGATCGGAAAATCTTACGAGCAGTACTTC. This codes for CASSLQIGKSYEQYF.